The T cell receptor (beta chain) described here comes from a study of cytomegalovirus exposure and HLA in healthy donors. Overall study findings and caveats: Some TCR beta chains (roughly 150 of them) were listed as cytomegalovirus-associated. A later analysis, which compared TCR beta chains of equal frequency, found the HLA-associated ones more clonally expanded.

On this clone itself: Its cognate antigen is unknown.

The PCR ran on 60 Vbeta and 13 Jbeta primers. Assay used: immunoSEQ multiplex PCR; TCRdb lists only in-frame clones, some missing. Here the sample spans more than 110,000 clones, 70% to 75% being singletons. Donors were ostensibly healthy at sampling, although undocumented immune exposures were probable. The sample comprised PBMCs. The TCR originated in a woman under 40 in good health and CMV-seronegative.

Here the CDR3 reads CASSGTGTGDYGYTF. As DNA, the CDR3 is TGTGCCAGCAGTGGTACCGGGACAGGGGACTATGGCTACACCTTC. The chain couples TRBV28 to TRBJ1-2; 10 positions agree with TRBD1. This CDR3 contains 15 residues. Germline assignment: CDR1 MDHEN and CDR2 SYDVKM. V lost 5 bases and J lost 3; bases outside the gene matches: 6.